The clone carrying this T cell receptor (beta chain) occurred a few times. This is likely an artifact of a read error, given a far larger clone one base away. This CDR3 has 15 amino acids. Germline V lookup: CDR1 SGHTA, CDR2 FQGTGA. V dropped 5 bases and J dropped 7 bases, with 18 bases sitting between them. cDNA reverse transcribed from extracted RNA served as the sequencing template. Libraries were prepared by immunoSEQ multiplex PCR; TCRdb keeps only in-frame clonotypes and omits some of them. Of 95,000 to 100,000 clones listed, more than 55% are singletons. This sample is drawn from a study of CD8+ T cells in alopecia areata. Indicated treatment: oral pan-JAK inhibitor, 5-10 mg twice daily.

The chain joins TRBV7-3 to TRBJ2-1, with D perhaps assigned TRBD1 or TRBD2 (5 bases each). The clonotype originates from a human donor with alopecia areata. Source: CD8+ T cells sorted from blood, taken at week 4, from a patient treated with tofacitinib. The CDR3 reads CASSQGPGPRNEQFF. The CDR3 DNA is TGTGCCAGCAGCCAAGGGCCGGGGCCGAGGAATGAGCAGTTCTTC.